This T cell receptor beta chain was recovered during a study of cytotoxic CD8 clonotypes in ibrutinib-treated CLL. For the study at large: Among the samples, the mean was 255,043 productive templates and roughly 96,000 productive rearrangements.

J was trimmed by 7 bases and V by 4 bases; bases with no gene match: 10. This CDR3 is 16 amino acids long. Germline CDR1 SGHKS, CDR2 YYEKEE (reference sequence). Produced via immunoSEQ multiplex PCR; TCRdb's table is partial and in-frame only. Seen here are over 100,000 clones, over 75% observed once, and the top ten hold around 2%. As for this clone: Its target is not known.

Study-wide results and limits: Patients showed higher baseline clonality than age-matched healthy donors, and it tracked circulating CD8+ T-cell counts. Stable or contracted on treatment, public clonotypes were also uncommon.

About 1.9 micrograms of genomic DNA (from cryopreserved PBMCs) were used for TCR beta libraries. This chain joins TRBV5-5 and TRBJ1-5, with 11 bases aligning to TRBD1. The sequencing used PBMCs, collected after 24 months of ibrutinib treatment. The origin of this receptor is a human donor with chronic lymphocytic leukemia. Here the CDR3 reads CASSKTGTGGLQPQHF. CDR3 DNA sequence: TGTGCCAGCAGCAAGACGGGGACAGGGGGATTGCAGCCCCAGCATTTT.